This T cell receptor (beta chain) was found in a study of T cells in Graves' hyperthyroidism and ophthalmopathy. Fresh peripheral blood, 10 ml, yielded the PBMCs. Amplification of TCR beta CDR3 regions used RNA as the template. The study used the HTBI primer set for a first-round RT-PCR of the TCR CDR3. Via MiXCR, TCRdb re-called the multiplex PCR reads, giving one row per CDR3 protein. Of about 600,000 distinct CDR3 sequences in the sample, 16% are singletons; the top ten hold approximately 3.5%. The CDR3 loop spans 15 amino acids. Germline lookup yields CDR1 SNHLY and CDR2 FYNNEI. V dropped 5 bases and J dropped 1 base, with 14 bases sitting between them.

Source material: blood. The gene calls are TRBV2 and TRBJ1-1, with a tentative D call TRBD1 (5 bases). The receptor's source is a woman aged 35 to 49 with Graves' ophthalmopathy. The CDR3 region has the DNA TGTGCCAGCAGTCGCCCCGGACAAGAGAACACTGAAGCTTTCTTT. Protein sequence: CASSRPGQENTEAFF.